This T cell receptor (beta chain) was identified during a study of blood T cell repertoires in COVID-19. The wider study: Collection of acute and convalescent COVID-19 samples took place in the United States, Italy and Spain.

Authors' data handling: Estimates of nucleated cell counts were drawn from the amplification of reference gene primers. Sequencing used immunoSEQ multiplex PCR; TCRdb keeps in-frame clones, though not all of them. V, J and clone size reflect that table, while D and trimming were determined from the DNA. The sample shows over 100,000 clones, about nine tenths of them seen only once. The V segment lost 7 bases and the J segment 5 bases; nucleotides outside the gene matches: 4. This CDR3 comprises 14 residues. Germline V gene sequence: CDR1 MNHEY, CDR2 SVGAGI. V and J are TRBV6-5 and TRBJ2-2; TRBD1 agrees at 10 bases. The receptor was isolated from a man in his forties or fifties with acute or convalescent COVID-19. The source material was peripheral blood. CDR3 in DNA: TGTGCCAGCAAGAGGACAGGGGGTACCGGGGAGCTGTTTTTT. Its protein is CASKRTGGTGELFF.